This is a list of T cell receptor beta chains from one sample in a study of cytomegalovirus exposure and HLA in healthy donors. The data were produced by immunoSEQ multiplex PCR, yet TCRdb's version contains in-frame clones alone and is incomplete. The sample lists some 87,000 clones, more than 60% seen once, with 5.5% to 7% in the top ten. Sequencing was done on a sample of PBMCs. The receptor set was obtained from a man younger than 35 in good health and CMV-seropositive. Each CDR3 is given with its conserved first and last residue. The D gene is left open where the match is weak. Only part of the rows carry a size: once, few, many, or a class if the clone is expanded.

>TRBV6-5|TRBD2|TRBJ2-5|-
CASKREYSQETQYF
TGTGCCAGTAAGCGGGAGTACTCCCAAGAGACCCAGTACTTC
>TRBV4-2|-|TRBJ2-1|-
CASSQSGHEQFF
TGTGCCAGCAGCCAATCTGGGCATGAGCAGTTCTTC
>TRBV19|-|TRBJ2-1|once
CASRQKFF
TGTGCCAGCCGTCAGAAGTTCTTC
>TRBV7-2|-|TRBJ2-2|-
CASSLKRTGELFF
TGTGCCAGCAGCTTAAAGAGGACCGGGGAGCTGTTTTTT
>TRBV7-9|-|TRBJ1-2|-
CATRHIYGYTF
TGTGCCACCCGACACATCTATGGCTACACCTTC
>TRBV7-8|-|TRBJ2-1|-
CASSRSWSLVDEQFF
TGTGCCAGCAGCCGGAGTTGGTCCCTCGTGGATGAGCAGTTCTTC
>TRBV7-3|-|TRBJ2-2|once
CASSYRETGELFF
TGTGCCAGCAGCTATCGGGAGACCGGGGAGCTGTTTTTT
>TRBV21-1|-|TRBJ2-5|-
CASSAPTGGQETQYF
TGTGCCAGCAGCGCTCCGACAGGTGGTCAAGAGACCCAGTACTTC
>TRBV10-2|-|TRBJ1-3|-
CASKGTPSSGNTIYF
TGCGCCAGCAAAGGGACTCCGAGCTCTGGAAACACCATATATTTT
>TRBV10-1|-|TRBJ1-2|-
CASSEGLNYGYTF
TGCGCCAGCAGTGAGGGGCTTAACTATGGCTACACCTTC
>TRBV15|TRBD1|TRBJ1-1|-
CATSRATGARTEAFF
TGTGCCACCAGCAGAGCGACAGGGGCGCGTACTGAAGCTTTCTTT
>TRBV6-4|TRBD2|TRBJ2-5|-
CASSQTSGDQETQYF
TGTGCCAGCAGTCAGACTAGCGGGGACCAAGAGACCCAGTACTTC
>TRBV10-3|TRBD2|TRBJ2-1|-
CAVTGTSAISEQFF
TGTGCCGTCACCGGGACTAGCGCCATATCCGAGCAGTTCTTC
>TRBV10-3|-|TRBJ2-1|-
CAIRESGGTGNEQFF
TGTGCCATCAGGGAGAGCGGCGGGACGGGCAATGAGCAGTTCTTC
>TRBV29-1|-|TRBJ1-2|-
CSVEQGKGYTF
TGCAGCGTTGAACAGGGGAAGGGCTACACCTTC
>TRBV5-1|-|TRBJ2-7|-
CASSFRSQGTYEQYF
TGCGCCAGCAGCTTCCGTTCTCAGGGTACCTACGAGCAGTACTTC
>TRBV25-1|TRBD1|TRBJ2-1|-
CASSEGTAFFNEQFF
TGTGCCAGCAGTGAAGGGACAGCTTTCTTCAATGAGCAGTTCTTC
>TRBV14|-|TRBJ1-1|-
CASTPRLSPSTEAFF
TGTGCCAGCACCCCTAGGCTAAGCCCCTCCACTGAAGCTTTCTTT
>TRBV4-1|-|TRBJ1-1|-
CASSQGYRVPTEAFF
TGCGCCAGCAGCCAAGGCTACAGGGTACCCACTGAAGCTTTCTTT
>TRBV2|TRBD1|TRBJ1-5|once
CASSPGQGDMQPQHF
TGTGCCAGCAGTCCGGGACAGGGGGATATGCAGCCCCAGCATTTT
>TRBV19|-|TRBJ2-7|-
CASSIARARGEQYF
TGTGCCAGTAGTATAGCGCGAGCAAGAGGCGAGCAGTACTTC
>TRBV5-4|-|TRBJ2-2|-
CASSLGPPGYTGELFF
TGTGCCAGCAGCTTGGGTCCACCGGGTTACACCGGGGAGCTGTTTTTT
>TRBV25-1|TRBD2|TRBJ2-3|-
CASSKAGGYTQYF
TGTGCCAGCAGTAAAGCGGGAGGGTATACGCAGTATTTT
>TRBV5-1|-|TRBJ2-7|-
CASTPSPPGYEQYF
TGCGCCAGCACCCCATCCCCCCCAGGCTACGAGCAGTACTTC
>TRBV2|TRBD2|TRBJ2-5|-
CASSEVGGRLETQYF
TGTGCCAGCAGTGAAGTTGGCGGGAGGCTAGAGACCCAGTACTTC